This T cell receptor beta chain was documented in a study of T cell responses to AZD1222 COVID-19 vaccine. Study details: Both about-4-week and about-12-week second-dose recipients were combined. General study points: CD4 TCRs associated with vaccination spanned spike, dominating at 160-218 and 743-854. A reported finding is that nearly half of spike-specific TCRs target unmutated variant regions. Females made up more of the donors, who were largely white British, and clonal diversity may have come out too low.

The protocol was immunoSEQ multiplex PCR, while the TCRdb copy is restricted to in-frame clones and leaves out a portion. The sample records about 79,000 clones, approximately 80% being singletons. Concerning this clone: Its cognate antigen is unknown.

Trimming shortened V by 10 bases and J by 4 bases, and 13 bases separated the two germline ends. Germline values: CDR1 MGHDK, CDR2 SYGVNS. CDR3 length: 12 amino acids. This material consisted of peripheral blood, taken on day 0 of AZD1222 vaccination. This TCR was sampled from an adult in good health. J is TRBJ2-5 and V is TRBV25-1; possibly TRBD1 for D (5 bases). This CDR3 reads CATQGDIETQYF. CDR3 nucleotide sequence: TGTGCCACCCAGGGTGACATAGAGACCCAGTACTTC.